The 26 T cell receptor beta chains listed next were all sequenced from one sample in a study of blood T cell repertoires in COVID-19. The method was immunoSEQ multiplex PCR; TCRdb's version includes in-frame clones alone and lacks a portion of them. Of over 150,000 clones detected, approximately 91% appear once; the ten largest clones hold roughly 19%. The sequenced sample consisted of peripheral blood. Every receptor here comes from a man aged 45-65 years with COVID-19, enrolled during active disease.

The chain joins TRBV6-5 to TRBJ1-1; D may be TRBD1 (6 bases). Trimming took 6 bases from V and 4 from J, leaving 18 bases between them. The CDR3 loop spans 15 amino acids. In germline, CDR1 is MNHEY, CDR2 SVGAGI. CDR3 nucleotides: TGTGCCAGCAGAGGGACACCAGGATCCCCCACTGAAGCTTTCTTT. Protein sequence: CASRGTPGSPTEAFF.

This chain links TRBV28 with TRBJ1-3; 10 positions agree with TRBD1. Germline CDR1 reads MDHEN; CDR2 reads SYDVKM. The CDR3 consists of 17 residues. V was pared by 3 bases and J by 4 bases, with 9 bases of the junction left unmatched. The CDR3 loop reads CASSFPRQGAQGNTIYF. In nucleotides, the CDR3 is TGTGCCAGCAGTTTCCCCCGACAGGGGGCGCAGGGAAACACCATATATTTT.

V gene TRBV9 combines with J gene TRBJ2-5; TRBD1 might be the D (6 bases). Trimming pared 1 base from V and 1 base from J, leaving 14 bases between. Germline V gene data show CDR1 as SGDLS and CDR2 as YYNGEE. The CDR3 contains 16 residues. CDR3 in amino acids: CASSVTPQGGQETQYF. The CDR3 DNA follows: TGTGCCAGCAGCGTAACCCCCCAAGGGGGCCAAGAGACCCAGTACTTC.

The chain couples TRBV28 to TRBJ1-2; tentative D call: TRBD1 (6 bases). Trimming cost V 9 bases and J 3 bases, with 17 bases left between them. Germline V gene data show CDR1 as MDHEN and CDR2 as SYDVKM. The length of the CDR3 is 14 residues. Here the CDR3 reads CASSWTEVYYGYTF. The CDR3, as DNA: TGTGCCAGTTCTTGGACAGAAGTATACTATGGCTACACCTTC.

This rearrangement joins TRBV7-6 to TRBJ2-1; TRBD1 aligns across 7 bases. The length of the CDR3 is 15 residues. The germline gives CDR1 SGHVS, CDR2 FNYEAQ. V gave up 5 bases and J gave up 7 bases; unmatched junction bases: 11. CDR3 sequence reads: CASSRYGRGLNEQFF. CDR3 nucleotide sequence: TGTGCCAGCAGCCGATACGGCAGGGGGTTAAATGAGCAGTTCTTC.

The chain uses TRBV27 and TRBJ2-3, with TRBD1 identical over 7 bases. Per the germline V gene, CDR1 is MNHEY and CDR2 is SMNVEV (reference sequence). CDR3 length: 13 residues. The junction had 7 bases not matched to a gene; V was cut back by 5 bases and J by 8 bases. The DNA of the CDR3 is TGTGCCAGCAGTCGGGACAGCCAGGGTACGCAGTATTTT. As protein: CASSRDSQGTQYF.

CDR3 DNA sequence: TGTGCCAGCGCCGGGACTAGCGGAGTTCGCCACCAGTTCTTC. Amino acids: CASAGTSGVRHQFF. The V gene is TRBV6-5, the J gene TRBJ2-1; TRBD2 matches 11 bases. In germline, CDR1 is MNHEY, CDR2 SVGAGI. Germline trimming cut 8 bases from V and 13 bases from J; bases unmatched to any gene: 13. The CDR3 has 14 amino acids.

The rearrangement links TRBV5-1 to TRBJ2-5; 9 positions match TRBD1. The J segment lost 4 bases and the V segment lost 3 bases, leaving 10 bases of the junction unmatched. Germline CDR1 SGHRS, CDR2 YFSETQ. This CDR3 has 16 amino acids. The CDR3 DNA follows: TGCGCCAGCAGCTCCGGACAGGGGTTGGTCGGAGAGACCCAGTACTTC. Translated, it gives CASSSGQGLVGETQYF.

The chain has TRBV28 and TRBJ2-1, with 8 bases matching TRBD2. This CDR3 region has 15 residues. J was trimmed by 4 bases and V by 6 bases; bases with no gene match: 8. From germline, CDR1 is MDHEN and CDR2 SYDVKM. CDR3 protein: CASRSPGGGYNEQFF. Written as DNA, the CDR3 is TGTGCCAGCAGGTCTCCCGGGGGGGGGTACAATGAGCAGTTCTTC.

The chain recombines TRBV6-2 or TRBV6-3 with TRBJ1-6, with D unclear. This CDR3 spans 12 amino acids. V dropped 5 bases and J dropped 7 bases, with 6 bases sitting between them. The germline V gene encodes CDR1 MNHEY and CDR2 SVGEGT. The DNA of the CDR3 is TGTGCCAGCAGTCTGTTGAATTCACCCCTCCACTTT. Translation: CASSLLNSPLHF.

CDR3 sequence reads: CASSLGQGKETQYF. For the CDR3, the DNA is TGTGCCAGCAGCCTGGGACAGGGGAAAGAGACCCAGTACTTC. V and J are TRBV11-3 and TRBJ2-5; 10 nucleotides align to TRBD1. Germline V CDR1 and CDR2: SGHNT, YENEEA. V lost 5 bases and J lost 3; bases outside the gene matches: 3. This CDR3 contains 14 residues.

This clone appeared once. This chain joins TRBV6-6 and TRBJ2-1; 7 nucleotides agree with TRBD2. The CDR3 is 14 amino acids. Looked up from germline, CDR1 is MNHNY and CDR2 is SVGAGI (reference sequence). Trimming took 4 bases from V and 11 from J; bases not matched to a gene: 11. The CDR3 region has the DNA TGTGCCAGCAGTTCCCCGTCCAGCGGGACGAAGCAGTTCTTC. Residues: CASSSPSSGTKQFF.

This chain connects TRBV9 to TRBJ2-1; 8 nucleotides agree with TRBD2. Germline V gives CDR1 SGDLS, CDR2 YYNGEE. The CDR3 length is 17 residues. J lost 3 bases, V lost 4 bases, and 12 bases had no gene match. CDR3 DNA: TGTGCCAGCAGCCTCTCAGACTCCGGGACTAGCTACAATGAGCAGTTCTTC. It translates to CASSLSDSGTSYNEQFF.

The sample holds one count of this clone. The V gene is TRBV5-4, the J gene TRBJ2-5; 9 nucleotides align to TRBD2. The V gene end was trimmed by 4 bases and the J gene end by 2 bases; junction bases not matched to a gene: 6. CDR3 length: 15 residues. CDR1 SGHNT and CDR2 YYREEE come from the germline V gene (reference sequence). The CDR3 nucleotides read TGTGCCAGCAGCGCCCGGACTAGCGCGCAAGAGACCCAGTACTTC. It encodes CASSARTSAQETQYF.

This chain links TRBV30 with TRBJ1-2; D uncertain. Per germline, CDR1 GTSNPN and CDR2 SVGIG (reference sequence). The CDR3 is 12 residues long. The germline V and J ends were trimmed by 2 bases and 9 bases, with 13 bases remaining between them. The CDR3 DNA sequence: TGTGCCTGGAGTCTACCGCCGGGAAGCTACACCTTC. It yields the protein CAWSLPPGSYTF.

The CDR3 sequence: CASSPEQGESPLHF. CDR3 DNA: TGTGCCAGCTCACCAGAACAGGGAGAGTCACCCCTCCACTTT. V usage is TRBV18 and J usage is TRBJ1-6; possibly TRBD1 for D (6 bases). The V end was cut by 2 bases, the J end by 10 bases, with 12 bases between. This CDR3 has 14 amino acids. Germline V gene data show CDR1 as KGHSH and CDR2 as LQKENI.

CDR3 sequence: CASSPGGGNTEAFF. In nucleotides, the CDR3 is TGCGCCAGCAGCCCCGGGGGGGGGAACACTGAAGCTTTCTTT. The chain employs TRBV5-1 and TRBJ1-1; TRBD1 might be the D (5 bases). The CDR3 sequence is 14 residues long. CDR1 is SGHRS, CDR2 YFSETQ, per germline. Trimming shortened V by 4 bases and J by 1 base, and 11 bases separated the two germline ends.

CDR3 loop: CASSIASEGNQPQHF. CDR3 DNA: TGTGCCAGTAGTATAGCTAGTGAGGGCAATCAGCCCCAGCATTTT. The J gene is TRBJ1-5, the V gene TRBV19; the D is unclear. The V end was cut by 1 base, the J end by 2 bases, with 9 bases between. Germline V gene sequence: CDR1 LNHDA, CDR2 SQIVND (reference sequence). The CDR3 extends over 15 amino acids.

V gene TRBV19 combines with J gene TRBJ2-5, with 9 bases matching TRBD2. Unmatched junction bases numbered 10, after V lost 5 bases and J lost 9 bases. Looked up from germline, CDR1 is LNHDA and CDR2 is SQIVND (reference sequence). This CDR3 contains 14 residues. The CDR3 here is CASSLALAGRAQYF. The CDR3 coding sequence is TGTGCCAGTAGTCTCGCCCTAGCGGGAAGGGCCCAGTACTTC.

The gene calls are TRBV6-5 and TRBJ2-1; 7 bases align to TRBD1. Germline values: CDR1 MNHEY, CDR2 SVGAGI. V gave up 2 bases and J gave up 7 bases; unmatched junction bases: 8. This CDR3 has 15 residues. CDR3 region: CASSYNHAGGNEQFF. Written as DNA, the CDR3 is TGTGCCAGCAGTTACAACCACGCAGGGGGAAATGAGCAGTTCTTC.

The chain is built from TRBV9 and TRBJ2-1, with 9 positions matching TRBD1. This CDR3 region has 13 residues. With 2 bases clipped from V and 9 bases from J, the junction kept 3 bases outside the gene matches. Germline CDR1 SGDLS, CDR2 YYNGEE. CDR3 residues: CASSVLTGGEQFF. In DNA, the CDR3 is TGTGCCAGCAGCGTTTTGACAGGGGGTGAGCAGTTCTTC.

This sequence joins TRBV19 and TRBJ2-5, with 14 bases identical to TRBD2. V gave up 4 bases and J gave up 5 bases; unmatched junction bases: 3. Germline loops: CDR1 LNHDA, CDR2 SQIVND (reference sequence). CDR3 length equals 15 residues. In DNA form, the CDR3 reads TGTGCCAGTAGTACGACTAGCGGGGGGGAGGAGACCCAGTACTTC. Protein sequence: CASSTTSGGEETQYF.

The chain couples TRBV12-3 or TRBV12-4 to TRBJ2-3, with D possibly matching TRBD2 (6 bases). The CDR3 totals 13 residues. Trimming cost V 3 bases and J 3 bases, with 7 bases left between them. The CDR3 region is CASSLRGTDTQYF. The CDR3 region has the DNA TGTGCCAGCAGTTTGCGGGGAACAGATACGCAGTATTTT.

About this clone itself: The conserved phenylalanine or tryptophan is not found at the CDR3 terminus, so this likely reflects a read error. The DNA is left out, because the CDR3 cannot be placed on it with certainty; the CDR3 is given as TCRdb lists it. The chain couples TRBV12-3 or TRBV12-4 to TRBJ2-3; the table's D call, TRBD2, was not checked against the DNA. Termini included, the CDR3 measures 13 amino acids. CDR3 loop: CASSLGLAGGLRL.

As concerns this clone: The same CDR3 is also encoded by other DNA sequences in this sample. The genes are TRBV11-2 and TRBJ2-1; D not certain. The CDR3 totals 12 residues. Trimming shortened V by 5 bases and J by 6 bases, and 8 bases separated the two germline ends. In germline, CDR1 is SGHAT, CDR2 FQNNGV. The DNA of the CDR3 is TGTGCCAGCAGCCCCCTGTCCAATGAGCAGTTCTTC. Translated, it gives CASSPLSNEQFF.

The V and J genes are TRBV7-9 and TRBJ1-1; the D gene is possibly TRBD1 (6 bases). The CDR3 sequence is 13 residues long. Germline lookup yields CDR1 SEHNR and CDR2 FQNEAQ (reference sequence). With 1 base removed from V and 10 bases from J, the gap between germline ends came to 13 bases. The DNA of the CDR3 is TGTGCCAGCAGCTTAGGAACAGGGCGGGTAGCTTTCTTT. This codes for CASSLGTGRVAFF.